A single sample is the source of the 24 T cell receptor beta chains below, sequenced in a study of blood T cells in healthy people across ages. PCR was performed a second time for roughly 7 to 11 cycles using a sample-barcoded 5' primer and a J-beta primer mix. Using its own MiXCR run on the 5' RACE reads, TCRdb lists one record per CDR3 protein. The table shows hundreds of thousands of distinct CDR3 sequences, with roughly 44% occurring only once. What was sequenced was blood. Every receptor here comes from a man between 60 and 70 years old in good health.

The CDR3 nucleotides are TGTGCCAGCAGCTTAACGTCAGGTGGCTCTTATGGCTACACCTTC. Translating gives CASSLTSGGSYGYTF. The chain links TRBV7-2 to TRBJ1-2; D not certain. CDR1 is SGHTA and CDR2 is FQGNSA in the germline V gene. This CDR3 has 15 residues. V was shortened by 2 bases and J by 5 bases, with 15 bases between the two germline ends. Supplemented by reference TRBV7-2 and TRBJ1-2, the full variable domain reads GAGVSQSPSNKVTEKGKDVELRCDPISGHTALYWYRQSLGQGLEFLIYFQGNSAPDKSGLPSDRFSAERTGGSVSTLTIQRTQQEDSAVYLCASSLTSGGSYGYTFGSGTRLTVV.

V is TRBV12-3 or TRBV12-4 and J is TRBJ2-5; 11 bases line up with TRBD2. V shed 0 bases, J shed 5 bases, and the junction held 2 bases outside the gene matches. This CDR3 has 15 amino acids. The CDR3 sequence: CASSLASGGAETQYF. In nucleotides, the CDR3 is TGTGCCAGCAGTTTAGCTAGCGGGGGGGCTGAGACCCAGTACTTC.

This clonotype showed up just once. This sequence joins TRBV20-1 and TRBJ2-1; 12 nucleotides agree with TRBD1. V shed 0 bases and J 7 bases; nucleotides not matched to a gene: 7. Germline CDR1 DFQATT, CDR2 SNEGSKA (reference sequence). CDR3 size: 16 residues. Here the CDR3 reads CSARDQGQGAMNEQFF. CDR3 nucleotide sequence: TGCAGTGCTAGAGATCAGGGACAGGGGGCTATGAATGAGCAGTTCTTC.

The chain has TRBV3-1 and TRBJ2-7; 9 bases match TRBD2. The CDR3 runs to 16 residues. The germline V gene encodes CDR1 LGHDT and CDR2 YNNKEL (reference sequence). With V trimmed by 1 base and J by 1 base, 5 bases remained unmatched. CDR3 sequence: CASSQGGGGGSYEQYF. The CDR3 DNA is TGTGCCAGCAGCCAAGGGGGCGGGGGGGGATCCTACGAGCAGTACTTC.

The J gene is TRBJ2-5, the V gene TRBV7-3, with a possible D match to TRBD1 (6 bases). V was trimmed by 6 bases and J by 11 bases, leaving 25 bases between them. The CDR3 consists of 15 residues. From germline, CDR1 is SGHTA and CDR2 FQGTGA. CDR3 amino acids: CASSSTGSGGNEQYF. CDR3 sequence (DNA): TGTGCCAGCAGTTCCACAGGGTCTGGGGGCAATGAGCAGTACTTC.

The V and J genes are TRBV12-3 or TRBV12-4 and TRBJ1-1; D gene unclear. The CDR3 contains 13 residues. V shed 3 bases and J shed 1 base, with 6 bases lying between them. This CDR3 is CASSFTQNTEAFF. The CDR3 DNA reads TGTGCCAGCAGTTTTACACAGAACACTGAAGCTTTCTTT.

The table lists this clonotype with a few counts. V is TRBV7-2 and J is TRBJ2-1; 11 bases line up with TRBD2. CDR1 and CDR2 (germline): SGHTA, FQGNSA. The CDR3 covers 17 residues. J lost 1 base, V lost 2 bases, and 4 bases had no gene match. The DNA for the CDR3 is TGTGCCAGCAGCTTACCTAGCGGGGGGTTATCCTACAATGAGCAGTTCTTC. Translation gives CASSLPSGGLSYNEQFF.

V and J are TRBV20-1 and TRBJ1-1; the D is unclear. This CDR3 contains 14 residues. The germline V and J ends were trimmed by 2 bases and 5 bases, with 15 bases remaining between them. CDR1 and CDR2 (germline): DFQATT, SNEGSKA (reference sequence). DNA of the CDR3: TGCAGTGCTAGATCCACGGCAGGTGGGACTGAAGCTTTCTTT. Protein sequence: CSARSTAGGTEAFF.

This clonotype was seen a handful of times. The chain recombines TRBV9 with TRBJ2-6; no clear D gene. There are 16 residues in the CDR3. Between the trimmed V and J ends, which lost 4 bases and 2 bases, there was a span of 13 bases. CDR1 and CDR2 (germline): SGDLS, YYNGEE. The CDR3 DNA sequence: TGTGCCAGCAGCCCTAGGACCTTCACTGGGGCCAACGTCCTGACTTTC. Its translation is CASSPRTFTGANVLTF.

The chain is built from TRBV27 and TRBJ2-5; D is perhaps TRBD2 (5 bases). The germline V and J ends were trimmed by 0 bases and 2 bases, with 10 bases remaining between them. The CDR3 is 15 residues long. Germline CDR1 MNHEY, CDR2 SMNVEV (reference sequence). CDR3 nucleotide sequence: TGTGCCAGCAGTTTATCGACGGGGATACAAGAGACCCAGTACTTC. Its protein is CASSLSTGIQETQYF.

The rearrangement uses TRBV4-3 and TRBJ2-3, with TRBD2 matching over 12 bases. The V gene's germline CDR1 is LGHNA and CDR2 YSLEER. The ends lost 1 base at V and 8 bases at J; junction bases unmatched: 4. The CDR3 runs 15 residues. DNA of the CDR3: TGCGCCAGCAGCCAAGTTGGACTAGCGGGGTCTACGCAGTATTTT. This codes for CASSQVGLAGSTQYF.

The V and J genes are TRBV12-3 or TRBV12-4 and TRBJ1-1; weak D call: TRBD1 (6 bases). V lost 8 bases and J lost 5, with 12 bases in between. The CDR3 sequence is 12 residues long. DNA of the CDR3: TGTGCCAGCGGAACAGGGCGAACTGAAGCTTTCTTT. Translation gives CASGTGRTEAFF.

This clonotype turned up a few times. V and J are TRBV9 and TRBJ2-5, with 7 bases identical to TRBD1. V lost 3 bases, J lost 0 bases, and 2 bases stayed unmatched. The CDR3 consists of 14 residues. Germline values: CDR1 SGDLS, CDR2 YYNGEE. Here the CDR3 DNA reads TGTGCCAGCAGCGCACAGGGGAACCAAGAGACCCAGTACTTC. Protein sequence: CASSAQGNQETQYF.

This clonotype appeared once. J is TRBJ2-3 and V is TRBV6-6, with D unresolved. The CDR3 is 13 residues long. With 0 bases removed from V and 4 bases from J, the gap between germline ends came to 5 bases. Germline V gene lookup returns CDR1 MNHNY and CDR2 SVGAGI (reference sequence). CDR3 DNA sequence: TGTGCCAGCAGTTACTCAGGACCAGATACGCAGTATTTT. Translated: CASSYSGPDTQYF.

Details on this clonotype: A much larger clone sits a single nucleotide away, making a read error possible. The chain links TRBV29-1 to TRBJ2-3, with D unclear. This CDR3 is 15 amino acids long. Germline CDR1 is SQVTM and CDR2 is ANQGSEA. The CDR3 nucleotides read TGCAGCATTGATCCGGCGCAGGAGACCACAGATACGCAGTATTTT. It yields the protein CSIDPAQETTDTQYF.

This clonotype appeared many times. The CDR3 DNA follows: TGCGCCAGCAGCTTGGACCATGGCACTGAAGCTTTCTTT. Its protein is CASSLDHGTEAFF. The J gene is TRBJ1-1, the V gene TRBV5-1; D call uncertain. Trimming pared 0 bases from V and 4 bases from J, leaving 7 bases between. The CDR3 is 13 amino acids. CDR1 is SGHRS, CDR2 YFSETQ, per germline.

The chain employs TRBV27 and TRBJ2-7; D gene uncertain. The last part of the DNA fits TRBJ2-5 better; the J call may be wrong. There are 13 residues in the CDR3. The germline V gene has CDR1 MNHEY and CDR2 SMNVEV (reference sequence). The CDR3 DNA is TGTGCCAGCAGTTTATATGAGGTGGAGACCCAGTACTTC. Protein product: CASSLYEVETQYF.

This clonotype occurred a few times. The junction departs from the called germline gene at one end, perhaps through a read error. The chain is built from TRBV7-7 and TRBJ2-5; D may match TRBD1 or TRBD2 (5 bases each). The CDR3 has 13 amino acids. The V gene's germline CDR1 is SSHAT and CDR2 FNYEAQ (reference sequence). CDR3 coding DNA: TGTGCTAGCAGCCCTAACAAGGGGTGGGAGCAGTACTTC. It specifies CASSPNKGWEQYF. The full variable domain, with the rest looked up from reference TRBV7-7 and TRBJ2-5, is GAGVSQSPRYKVTKRGQDVTLRCDPISSHATLYWYQQALGQGPEFLTYFNYEAQPDKSGLPSDRFSAERPEGSISTLTIQRTEQRDSAMYRCASSPNKGWEQYFGPGTRLLVL.

This clonotype was seen many times. J is TRBJ2-1 and V is TRBV20-1; no firm D call. The V gene lost 6 bases and the J gene lost 1 base, with 10 bases spanning the gap. CDR1 DFQATT and CDR2 SNEGSKA come from the germline V gene (reference sequence). The CDR3 length is 13 residues. The CDR3 loop is CSAPMDSYNEQFF. The CDR3 region has the DNA TGCAGTGCCCCTATGGATTCCTACAATGAGCAGTTCTTC.

V and J are TRBV12-3 or TRBV12-4 and TRBJ2-7; 9 bases match TRBD1. This CDR3 is 15 amino acids long. The junction had 12 bases not matched to a gene; V was cut back by 6 bases and J by 6 bases. The CDR3: CASRPGQGRPSEQYF. CDR3 DNA: TGTGCCAGCAGACCCGGACAGGGGCGCCCTTCCGAGCAGTACTTC.

By share of the sample, this clonotype is medium-sized. The chain employs TRBV7-2 and TRBJ2-1, with D perhaps assigned TRBD1 or TRBD2 (5 bases each). V dropped 5 bases and J dropped 4 bases, with 15 bases sitting between them. The germline CDR1 and CDR2 sequences are SGHTA and FQGNSA. CDR3 length: 15 amino acids. CDR3 bases: TGTGCCAGCAGCAGAGCCGGGACCAAGTACAATGAGCAGTTCTTC. Its protein is CASSRAGTKYNEQFF. Full variable domain (remainder filled in from reference TRBV7-2 and TRBJ2-1): GAGVSQSPSNKVTEKGKDVELRCDPISGHTALYWYRQSLGQGLEFLIYFQGNSAPDKSGLPSDRFSAERTGGSVSTLTIQRTQQEDSAVYLCASSRAGTKYNEQFFGPGTRLTVL.

The V gene is TRBV7-2, the J gene TRBJ2-7; D gene uncertain. The CDR3 runs 13 residues. CDR1 and CDR2 from the germline V gene are SGHTA and FQGNSA. Trimming took 5 bases from V and 2 from J, leaving 10 bases between them. The CDR3 DNA sequence: TGTGCCAGCAGCGACGGCCAGACCTACGAGCAGTACTTC. Amino acid sequence: CASSDGQTYEQYF.

This clonotype occurred a few times. This chain links TRBV10-2 with TRBJ2-1, with 8 bases identical to TRBD2. J gave up 7 bases and V 5 bases, and 10 bases lay outside the gene matches. The germline V gene encodes CDR1 WSHSY and CDR2 SAAADI. The CDR3 has 15 amino acids. The CDR3 here is CASSSGTSGRNEQFF. CDR3 bases: TGCGCCAGCAGTTCCGGGACTAGTGGGAGGAATGAGCAGTTCTTC.

The table lists this clonotype with a few counts. A read error may account for a junction end that differs from germline. CDR3 region: CASSQDRGGEKLFF. As DNA, the CDR3 is TGTGCCAGCAGCCAAGACAGGGGAGGTGAAAAACTGTTTTTT. The chain recombines TRBV4-3 with TRBJ1-4; 8 bases are a match to TRBD1. CDR3 length: 14 residues. In germline, CDR1 is LGHNA, CDR2 YSLEER.